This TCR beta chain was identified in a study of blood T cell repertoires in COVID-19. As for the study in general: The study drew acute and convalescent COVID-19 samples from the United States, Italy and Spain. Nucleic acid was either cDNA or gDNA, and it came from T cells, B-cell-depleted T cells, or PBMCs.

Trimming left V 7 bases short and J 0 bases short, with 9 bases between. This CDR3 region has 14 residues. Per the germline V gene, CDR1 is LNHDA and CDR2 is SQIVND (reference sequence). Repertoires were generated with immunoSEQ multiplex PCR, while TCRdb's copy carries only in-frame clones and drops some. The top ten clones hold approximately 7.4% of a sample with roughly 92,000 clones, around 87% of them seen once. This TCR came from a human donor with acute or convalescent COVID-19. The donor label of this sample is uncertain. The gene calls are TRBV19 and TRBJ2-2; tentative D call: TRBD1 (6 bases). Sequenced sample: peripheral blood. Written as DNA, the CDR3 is TGTGCCAGTACCGGGACATCGAACACCGGGGAGCTGTTTTTT. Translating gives CASTGTSNTGELFF.